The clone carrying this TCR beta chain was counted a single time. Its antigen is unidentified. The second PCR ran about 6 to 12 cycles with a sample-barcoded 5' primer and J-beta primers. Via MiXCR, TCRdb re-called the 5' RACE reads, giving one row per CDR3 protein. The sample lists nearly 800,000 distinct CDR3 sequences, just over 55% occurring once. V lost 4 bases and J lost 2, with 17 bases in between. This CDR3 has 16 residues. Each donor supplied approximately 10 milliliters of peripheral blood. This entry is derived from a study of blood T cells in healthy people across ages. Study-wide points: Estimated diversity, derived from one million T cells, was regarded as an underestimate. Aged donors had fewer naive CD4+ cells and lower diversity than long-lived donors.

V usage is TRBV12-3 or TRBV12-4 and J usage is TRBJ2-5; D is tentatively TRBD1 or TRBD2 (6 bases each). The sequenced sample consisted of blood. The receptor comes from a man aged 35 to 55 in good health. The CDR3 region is CASSSGALTGQETQYF. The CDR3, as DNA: TGTGCCAGCAGTTCGGGGGCCTTAACGGGACAAGAGACCCAGTACTTC.